Each of the 23 T cell receptor beta chains below was sequenced from the same sample in a study of OX40 agonist ivuxolimab in advanced cancers. Using immunoSEQ multiplex PCR, the repertoire was profiled, and TCRdb retains in-frame clones only, with some absent. Here the sample spans tens of thousands of clones, just under 80% being singletons. The sample was CD4+ or CD8+ T cells sorted from blood, taken in a trial of the OX40 agonist ivuxolimab. These receptors were taken from an adult with an advanced solid tumor such as melanoma, head and neck, liver or kidney cancer.

The rearrangement joins TRBV30 to TRBJ1-1; D might be TRBD1 (5 bases). Germline values: CDR1 GTSNPN, CDR2 SVGIG (reference sequence). Trimming stripped 2 bases from V and 6 bases from J, with 10 bases between. This CDR3 region has 12 residues. The CDR3 sequence is CAWSPGGAEAFF. The CDR3 DNA reads TGTGCCTGGAGTCCGGGGGGGGCTGAAGCTTTCTTT.

The rearrangement uses TRBV10-1 and TRBJ2-7, with D perhaps assigned TRBD1 or TRBD2 (6 bases each). The CDR3 covers 14 residues. V lost 11 bases to trimming and J lost 5 bases, with 22 bases between them. CDR1 WNHNN and CDR2 SYGVQD come from the germline V gene (reference sequence). CDR3 protein: CAGKEGGGVHEQYF. The DNA of the CDR3 is TGCGCCGGCAAGGAGGGGGGAGGAGTACACGAGCAGTACTTC.

This chain uses TRBV28 with TRBJ2-5, with 10 bases identical to TRBD2. The closer fit of TRBJ2-7 to the DNA end suggests the J call may be wrong. Per the germline V gene, CDR1 is MDHEN and CDR2 is SYDVKM. The CDR3 is made up of 16 amino acids. The DNA of the CDR3 is TGTGCCAGCAGTTTTCTACTAGCGGGACGGTCCTACGAGCAGTACTTC. This translates into CASSFLLAGRSYEQYF.

This chain uses TRBV7-2 with TRBJ1-3, with TRBD1 matching over 11 bases. Germline V gene data show CDR1 as SGHTA and CDR2 as FQGNSA. J lost 6 bases, V lost 5 bases, and 12 bases had no gene match. The CDR3 has 17 amino acids. The CDR3 is CASSPRLGQGGLNTIYF. CDR3 nucleotides: TGTGCCAGCAGCCCGCGTTTGGGACAGGGGGGCCTAAACACCATATATTTT.

The V gene is TRBV6-5, the J gene TRBJ1-2; no clear D. This CDR3 region has 12 residues. Trimming cost V 5 bases and J 4 bases, with 8 bases left between them. Germline-derived CDR1 and CDR2 are MNHEY and SVGAGI. This CDR3 is CASSPDGYGYTF. In DNA, the CDR3 is TGTGCCAGCAGTCCGGACGGCTATGGCTACACCTTC.

This clone was observed a handful of times. One end of the junction varies from germline; a read error may be responsible. V and J are TRBV13 and TRBJ2-7; possible D gene TRBD1, 5 bases. The V gene's germline CDR1 is PRHDT and CDR2 FYEKMQ (reference sequence). The CDR3 is 15 residues long. The CDR3 loop is CASSLGQGNSHEQYF. The DNA of the CDR3 is TGTGCCAGCAGCCTAGGGCAGGGAAATAGCCACGAGCAGTACTTC.

The rearrangement joins TRBV2 to TRBJ1-5; D is unresolved. Germline V gene lookup returns CDR1 SNHLY and CDR2 FYNNEI. V was pared by 6 bases and J by 3 bases, with 12 bases between. CDR3 length: 14 amino acids. CDR3 amino acids: CASSRTDINQPQHF. The CDR3 DNA sequence: TGTGCCAGCAGCCGTACAGATATCAATCAGCCCCAGCATTTT.

The V gene is TRBV18, the J gene TRBJ1-4, with 8 nucleotides matching TRBD1. There are 14 residues in the CDR3. V shed 4 bases, J shed 4 bases, and the junction held 2 bases outside the gene matches. The germline V gene has CDR1 KGHSH and CDR2 LQKENI. CDR3 in DNA: TGTGCCAGCTCACAAGACAGGGGTAATGAAAAACTGTTTTTT. Protein sequence: CASSQDRGNEKLFF. Combining the CDR3 with reference TRBV18 and TRBJ1-4 gives the whole variable domain NAGVMQNPRHLVRRRGQEARLRCSPMKGHSHVYWYRQLPEEGLKFMVYLQKENIIDESGMPKERFSAEFPKEGPSILRIQQVVRGDSAAYFCASSQDRGNEKLFFGSGTQLSVL.

This clone has a handful of counts. The chain links TRBV6-1 to TRBJ2-7, with D unclear. CDR1 and CDR2 (germline): MNHNS, SASEGT. The CDR3 has 14 amino acids. The V end lost 7 bases, the J end lost 2 bases, and 15 bases lay between the germline ends. CDR3 residues: CASTQSTRAYEQYF. DNA of the CDR3: TGTGCCAGCACCCAGAGCACAAGGGCCTACGAGCAGTACTTC.

The chain uses TRBV4-3 and TRBJ2-7; TRBD1 agrees at 7 bases. Germline trimming cut 2 bases from V and 3 bases from J; bases unmatched to any gene: 7. Germline V gene sequence: CDR1 LGHNA, CDR2 YSLEER. The CDR3 is 15 residues long. This chain's CDR3 is CASSQQQGSVYEQYF. The CDR3 DNA reads TGCGCCAGCAGCCAACAACAGGGGAGCGTCTACGAGCAGTACTTC.

This clone was recorded a few times. The V call is TRBV6-1, the J call TRBJ1-1; a possible D gene is TRBD1 (5 bases). This CDR3 has 15 amino acids. CDR1 and CDR2 from the germline V gene are MNHNS and SASEGT. The V end was cut by 5 bases, the J end by 4 bases, with 17 bases between. CDR3 in amino acids: CASSSLAGGSTEAFF. DNA for the CDR3: TGTGCCAGCAGTTCTTTGGCGGGGGGGAGCACTGAAGCTTTCTTT.

The chain combines TRBV19 with TRBJ1-2; tentative D call: TRBD1 (5 bases). Germline CDR1 and CDR2: LNHDA and SQIVND (reference sequence). CDR3 length: 17 residues. V lost 4 bases and J lost 5, with 23 bases in between. Written as DNA, the CDR3 is TGTGCCAGTAGTAATAAACCCGGGGCTGGAGGAGTATATGGCTACACCTTC. Residues: CASSNKPGAGGVYGYTF. Based on the CDR3 plus reference TRBV19 and TRBJ1-2, the full variable domain is DGGITQSPKYLFRKEGQNVTLSCEQNLNHDAMYWYRQDPGQGLRLIYYSQIVNDFQKGDIAEGYSVSREKKESFPLTVTSAQKNPTAFYLCASSNKPGAGGVYGYTFGSGTRLTVV.

The chain has TRBV5-6 and TRBJ1-1, with no clear D. The germline V gene has CDR1 SGHDT and CDR2 YYEEEE. V was clipped by 7 bases and J by 1 base, with 11 bases between them. CDR3 length: 13 amino acids. Here the CDR3 reads CASERSRNTEAFF. Written as DNA, the CDR3 is TGTGCCAGCGAAAGATCTAGGAACACTGAAGCTTTCTTT. Full variable domain (missing parts from reference TRBV5-6 and TRBJ1-1): DAGVTQSPTHLIKTRGQQVTLRCSPKSGHDTVSWYQQALGQGPQFIFQYYEEEERQRGNFPDRFSGHQFPNYSSELNVNALLLGDSALYLCASERSRNTEAFFGQGTRLTVV.

This clone has a handful of counts. The chain links TRBV6-1 to TRBJ2-7; 7 bases match TRBD2. V lost 2 bases, J lost 1 base, and 5 bases stayed unmatched. CDR3 size: 15 residues. Germline-derived CDR1 and CDR2 are MNHNS and SASEGT. Here the CDR3 reads CASSETASGSYEQYF. CDR3 nucleotides: TGTGCCAGCAGTGAAACGGCTAGCGGTTCCTACGAGCAGTACTTC.

The CDR3: CASSPGQGRGMETQYF. CDR3 in DNA: TGCGCCAGCAGCCCGGGACAGGGACGAGGGATGGAGACCCAGTACTTC. The J gene is TRBJ2-5, the V gene TRBV5-1, with 9 positions matching TRBD1. Trimming cost V 4 bases and J 5 bases; bases outside gene matches: 12. The CDR3 has 16 residues. Germline CDR1 reads SGHRS; CDR2 reads YFSETQ.

The CDR3 DNA is TGTGCCAGCAGCGTAGAAAAGGGAGCGGTATCCTACGAGCAGTACTTC. Protein: CASSVEKGAVSYEQYF. This chain joins TRBV9 and TRBJ2-7; D perhaps matches TRBD2 (5 bases). The CDR3 is 16 residues long. Germline assignment: CDR1 SGDLS and CDR2 YYNGEE. V was pared by 0 bases and J by 1 base, with 14 bases between.

This chain uses TRBV6-5 with TRBJ1-1, with D possibly TRBD1 on 5 matching bases. V gave up 2 bases and J gave up 4 bases, with 11 bases separating them. Germline V gene sequence: CDR1 MNHEY, CDR2 SVGAGI. This CDR3 comprises 14 residues. CDR3: CASSYATVPTEAFF. For the CDR3, the DNA is TGTGCCAGCAGTTACGCGACAGTCCCCACTGAAGCTTTCTTT.

The V call is TRBV4-1, the J call TRBJ2-7; 12 bases map to TRBD2. This CDR3 is built from 16 residues. CDR1 is MGHRA, CDR2 YSYEKL, per germline. V trimming: 2 bases; J trimming: 3 bases; junction bases outside the gene matches: 5. The CDR3 sequence: CASSQPGLAGIYEQYF. The CDR3 bases are TGCGCCAGCAGCCAACCTGGACTAGCGGGAATCTACGAGCAGTACTTC.

This chain connects TRBV11-2 to TRBJ1-1; a weak D match, TRBD1 (6 bases). Germline V gene data show CDR1 as SGHAT and CDR2 as FQNNGV. V shed 2 bases and J shed 10 bases, with 14 bases lying between them. This CDR3 comprises 13 residues. CDR3 sequence: CASSLQGGFGAFF. The CDR3 DNA follows: TGTGCCAGCAGCTTACAAGGGGGGTTCGGAGCTTTCTTT. Full variable domain (remainder filled in from reference TRBV11-2 and TRBJ1-1): EAGVAQSPRYKIIEKRQSVAFWCNPISGHATLYWYQQILGQGPKLLIQFQNNGVVDDSQLPKDRFSAERLKGVDSTLKIQPAKLEDSAVYLCASSLQGGFGAFFGQGTRLTVV.

V usage is TRBV6-5 and J usage is TRBJ1-6; no reliable D call. Germline CDR1 is MNHEY and CDR2 is SVGAGI. Trimming cost V 0 bases and J 2 bases, with 8 bases left between them. This CDR3 has 16 residues. CDR3: CASSYSGSAYNSPLHF. For the CDR3, the DNA is TGTGCCAGCAGTTACTCTGGGTCGGCCTATAATTCACCCCTCCACTTT.

The V and J genes are TRBV7-2 and TRBJ2-2; no firm D call. The V end lost 3 bases, the J end lost 2 bases, and 7 bases lay between the germline ends. Per the germline V gene, CDR1 is SGHTA and CDR2 is FQGNSA. The CDR3 covers 14 residues. CDR3 residues: CASSFLSNTGELFF. CDR3 sequence (DNA): TGTGCCAGCAGCTTTCTGAGTAACACCGGGGAGCTGTTTTTT.

The genes are TRBV19 and TRBJ2-5, with 9 bases identical to TRBD2. Germline V gene data show CDR1 as LNHDA and CDR2 as SQIVND (reference sequence). The V segment lost 4 bases and the J segment 4 bases; nucleotides outside the gene matches: 7. The CDR3 has 15 amino acids. CDR3 DNA sequence: TGTGCCAGTAGTAGTTACAGCGGGGGGACAGAGACCCAGTACTTC. It codes for CASSSYSGGTETQYF.

This clone was detected a few times. The rearrangement joins TRBV4-3 to TRBJ2-7; D may be TRBD1 (8 bases). The CDR3 covers 16 residues. V was cut by 1 base and J by 2 bases, with 15 bases left in between. Germline V gene data show CDR1 as LGHNA and CDR2 as YSLEER. The CDR3 region is CASSQGVTGGAYEQYF. Written as DNA, the CDR3 is TGCGCCAGCAGCCAAGGGGTTACAGGGGGGGCCTACGAGCAGTACTTC.